Shown below are 22 T cell receptor beta chains from a single sample sequenced in a study of blood T cells in healthy people across ages. The authors ran a second PCR of about 7 to 11 cycles using a sample-barcoded 5' primer and a J-beta primer mix. Via MiXCR, TCRdb re-called the 5' RACE reads, giving one row per CDR3 protein. The sample lists 600,000 or so distinct CDR3 sequences, about 30% occurring once. Sequencing was done on a sample of blood. All receptors derive from a woman older than 75 in good health.

The V call is TRBV3-1, the J call TRBJ1-1; D remains unclear. This CDR3 contains 16 residues. Germline CDR1 is LGHDT and CDR2 is YNNKEL (reference sequence). V lost 0 bases and J 1 base, leaving 12 bases between the germline ends. In DNA form, the CDR3 reads TGTGCCAGCAGCCAAGATGGGAAACGAGCGAACACTGAAGCTTTCTTT. It translates to CASSQDGKRANTEAFF.

As concerns this clonotype: Given a much more abundant clone one base away, this may be a read error. This chain joins TRBV6-2 or TRBV6-3 and TRBJ2-1; 10 positions agree with TRBD2. The J call may be mistaken, given a closer DNA end match to TRBJ2-7. The length of the CDR3 is 18 residues. CDR1 is MNHEY and CDR2 is SVGEGT in the germline V gene. The CDR3: CASSYIAGGVSSYNEQYF. DNA of the CDR3: TGTGCCAGCAGTTACATAGCGGGGGGCGTTAGCTCCTACAATGAGCAGTACTTC.

This clonotype has more than one count but fewer than ten. This sequence joins TRBV20-1 and TRBJ2-7; 8 nucleotides agree with TRBD1. The DNA matches TRBJ2-5 better at its end, which makes the J call doubtful. The germline gives CDR1 DFQATT, CDR2 SNEGSKA (reference sequence). CDR3 length: 13 residues. The CDR3 loop reads CSATGQVQETQYF. Here the CDR3 DNA reads TGCAGTGCTACGGGACAGGTTCAAGAGACCCAGTACTTC.

This clonotype was observed many times. This chain connects TRBV7-2 to TRBJ1-5, with unresolved D. Germline CDR1 and CDR2: SGHTA and FQGNSA. With 2 bases removed from V and 9 bases from J, the gap between germline ends came to 11 bases. The CDR3 runs to 13 residues. CDR3 sequence: CASSLYTTLPQHF. DNA of the CDR3: TGTGCCAGCAGCTTATATACGACTTTGCCCCAGCATTTT.

This clonotype has at least ten counts. This sequence joins TRBV15 and TRBJ2-3; 7 positions match TRBD1. Germline CDR1 is LNHNV and CDR2 is YYDKDF (reference sequence). The CDR3 loop spans 14 amino acids. J gave up 5 bases and V 2 bases, and 4 bases lay outside the gene matches. As DNA, the CDR3 is TGTGCCACCAGCAGACCCGGGACAGTAGATACGCAGTATTTT. Encoded protein: CATSRPGTVDTQYF. The whole variable domain, remainder taken from reference TRBV15 and TRBJ2-3, is DAMVIQNPRYQVTQFGKPVTLSCSQTLNHNVMYWYQQKSSQAPKLLFHYYDKDFNNEADTPDNFQSRRPNTSFCFLDIRSPGLGDTAMYLCATSRPGTVDTQYFGPGTRLTVL.

A single count supports this clonotype. The chain is built from TRBV29-1 and TRBJ2-5; the match to TRBD2 covers 8 bases. Germline loops: CDR1 SQVTM, CDR2 ANQGSEA. The CDR3 is 18 residues long. V was pared by 5 bases and J by 0 bases, with 17 bases of the junction left unmatched. CDR3 nucleotides: TGCAGCGTTTCCTACCCGGCGGGGGGCGTAGGGTACCAAGAGACCCAGTACTTC. Translation: CSVSYPAGGVGYQETQYF.

This clonotype was seen at least ten times. The gene calls are TRBV28 and TRBJ2-7, with D maybe TRBD1 (6 bases). CDR1 is MDHEN and CDR2 is SYDVKM in the germline V gene. The CDR3 contains 12 residues. Trimming removed 4 bases at V and 3 bases at J, with 7 bases between. The CDR3 is CASSSRGYEQYF. The DNA for the CDR3 is TGTGCCAGCAGTTCCAGGGGCTACGAGCAGTACTTC.

This clonotype was detected ten times or more. This chain connects TRBV3-1 to TRBJ2-6; no clear D. Germline CDR1 is LGHDT and CDR2 is YNNKEL (reference sequence). Trimming shortened V by 2 bases and J by 4 bases, and 12 bases separated the two germline ends. This CDR3 region has 16 residues. The DNA of the CDR3 is TGTGCCAGCAGCCAAAATACCGAAGGAGGGGCCAACGTCCTGACTTTC. It translates to CASSQNTEGGANVLTF.

In this sample, this clonotype turned up many times. The chain recombines TRBV5-6 with TRBJ2-3; either TRBD1 or TRBD2 may fit D (5 bases each). This CDR3 contains 14 residues. Germline V gives CDR1 SGHDT, CDR2 YYEEEE. V lost 4 bases and J lost 1, with 10 bases in between. This CDR3 reads CASSPGPGTDTQYF. The CDR3 nucleotides are TGTGCCAGCAGCCCGGGACCCGGCACAGATACGCAGTATTTT.

Concerning this clonotype: One end of the junction is discordant with germline, which a read error may explain. CDR3 sequence: CTSSLGGGGTTYNEQYF. CDR3 DNA sequence: TGTACCAGCAGCTTGGGGGGCGGGGGGACTACCTACAATGAGCAGTACTTC. The chain joins TRBV5-4 to TRBJ2-5; 8 bases agree with TRBD2. The CDR3 runs 17 residues. Germline CDR1 and CDR2: SGHNT and YYREEE (reference sequence). The variable domain in full, with the rest retrieved from reference TRBV5-4 and TRBJ2-5, is ETGVTQSPTHLIKTRGQQVTLRCSSQSGHNTVSWYQQALGQGPQFIFQYYREEENGRGNFPPRFSGLQFPNYSSELNVNALELDDSALYLCTSSLGGGGTTYNEQYFGPGTRLLVL.

This clonotype showed up just a few times. CDR3 loop: CASSLRGLSAQDTQYF. In DNA, the CDR3 is TGTGCCAGCAGTCTTAGGGGGCTCAGTGCACAAGATACGCAGTATTTT. The chain couples TRBV6-1 to TRBJ2-3; TRBD1 matches at 7 bases. This CDR3 contains 16 residues. Germline-derived CDR1 and CDR2 are MNHNS and SASEGT. The V gene end was trimmed by 5 bases and the J gene end by 5 bases; junction bases not matched to a gene: 13.

This clonotype was counted between two and nine times. V is TRBV4-2 and J is TRBJ2-5; D remains unclear. The ends were cut back, 0 bases at V and 5 bases at J, with 10 bases in the middle. From germline, CDR1 is LGHNA and CDR2 YNFKEQ. CDR3 size: 14 residues. The CDR3: CASSQEWSWETQYF. In DNA form, the CDR3 reads TGTGCCAGCAGCCAAGAATGGTCTTGGGAGACCCAGTACTTC.

This clonotype appeared many times. The genes are TRBV7-8 and TRBJ1-3, with a tentative D call TRBD1 (5 bases). This CDR3 is built from 17 residues. In germline, CDR1 is SGHVS, CDR2 FQNEAQ. Trimming removed 3 bases at V and 4 bases at J, with 19 bases between. The CDR3 DNA is TGTGCCAGCAGCTTTTCACCCCCCCGGACATTCGGAAACACCATATATTTT. Protein product: CASSFSPPRTFGNTIYF. Variable domain in full (rest from reference TRBV7-8 and TRBJ1-3): GAGVSQSPRYKVAKRGQDVALRCDPISGHVSLFWYQQALGQGPEFLTYFQNEAQLDKSGLPSDRFFAERPEGSVSTLKIQRTQQEDSAVYLCASSFSPPRTFGNTIYFGEGSWLTVV.

This clonotype was counted between two and nine times. The chain has TRBV5-1 and TRBJ2-3; 9 bases are shared with TRBD2. V lost 4 bases, J lost 7 bases, and 10 bases stayed unmatched. CDR1 and CDR2 from the germline V gene are SGHRS and YFSETQ. The CDR3 extends over 15 amino acids. The CDR3 bases are TGCGCCAGCAGCCTTAGCGGGGGCCCCCTCCATACGCAGTATTTT. Residues: CASSLSGGPLHTQYF.

This sequence joins TRBV19 and TRBJ2-7, with 9 bases lining up with TRBD1. Germline loops: CDR1 LNHDA, CDR2 SQIVND (reference sequence). The CDR3 has 13 residues. V was clipped by 9 bases and J by 2 bases; unmatched bases: 5. The CDR3 bases are TGTGCCAGGGCCGGGACAGGGCCCTACGAGCAGTACTTC. Translated: CARAGTGPYEQYF.

The genes are TRBV27 and TRBJ2-7; 8 nucleotides match TRBD2. After removal of 3 bases from V and 2 bases from J, the junction contained 6 bases not matched to a gene. CDR3 size: 15 residues. Per the germline V gene, CDR1 is MNHEY and CDR2 is SMNVEV (reference sequence). The CDR3 spells CASSFFAGGPYEQYF. The CDR3 nucleotides are TGTGCCAGCAGTTTTTTTGCGGGGGGCCCCTACGAGCAGTACTTC.

This clonotype was counted ten times or more. The rearrangement joins TRBV28 to TRBJ1-5; 9 bases are shared with TRBD1. After removal of 8 bases from V and 5 bases from J, the junction contained 10 bases not matched to a gene. The CDR3 length is 15 residues. Germline CDR1 and CDR2: MDHEN and SYDVKM. The CDR3 protein is CASGDSDRGHQPQHF. CDR3 DNA: TGTGCCAGCGGGGATTCGGACAGGGGTCATCAGCCCCAGCATTTT.

This sequence joins TRBV6-2 or TRBV6-3 and TRBJ1-1, with 7 bases fitting TRBD1. The CDR3 contains 14 residues. Germline trimming cut 5 bases from V and 1 base from J; bases unmatched to any gene: 4. CDR1 is MNHEY and CDR2 is SVGEGT in the germline V gene. CDR3 coding DNA: TGTGCCAGCAGTCATCGACAGGGGAACACTGAAGCTTTCTTT. Translation: CASSHRQGNTEAFF.

This clonotype occurred many times. The chain employs TRBV15 and TRBJ2-7; the D gene is possibly TRBD2 (5 bases). The CDR3 consists of 14 residues. CDR1 is LNHNV, CDR2 YYDKDF, per germline (reference sequence). V gave up 0 bases and J gave up 4 bases, with 10 bases separating them. DNA for the CDR3: TGTGCCACCAGCAGAGATGAGGGAGATTACGAGCAGTACTTC. Its protein product is CATSRDEGDYEQYF.

This clonotype is categorized as large. The chain has TRBV28 and TRBJ2-5; 10 bases are a match to TRBD1. The germline V gene has CDR1 MDHEN and CDR2 SYDVKM. V lost 3 bases to trimming and J lost 3 bases; unmatched junction nucleotides: 4. The CDR3 is 15 amino acids. CDR3: CASSFLGTGEETQYF. CDR3 nucleotide sequence: TGTGCCAGCAGTTTTTTGGGGACAGGGGAAGAGACCCAGTACTTC. Complete variable domain (other parts from reference TRBV28 and TRBJ2-5): DVKVTQSSRYLVKRTGEKVFLECVQDMDHENMFWYRQDPGLGLRLIYFSYDVKMKEKGDIPEGYSVSREKKERFSLILESASTNQTSMYLCASSFLGTGEETQYFGPGTRLLVL.

This clonotype was picked up a small number of times. This chain links TRBV7-8 with TRBJ1-5; D not certain. Germline-derived CDR1 and CDR2 are SGHVS and FQNEAQ. CDR3 length: 17 residues. The V end was cut by 0 bases, the J end by 7 bases, with 19 bases between. The CDR3 DNA sequence: TGTGCCAGCAGCTTAGCCGCGACACCGAAAAACAACCAGCCCCAGCATTTT. This translates into CASSLAATPKNNQPQHF.

V is TRBV6-2 or TRBV6-3 and J is TRBJ2-5, with 8 bases aligning to TRBD2. The J call is in doubt because the DNA end fits TRBJ2-1 better. The germline V gene encodes CDR1 MNHEY and CDR2 SVGEGT. The CDR3 runs to 14 residues. The CDR3 region is CASRRSGGQETQFF. CDR3 DNA: TGTGCCAGCAGAAGGAGCGGGGGCCAAGAGACCCAGTTCTTC.